The 11 T cell receptor beta chains in this list originate from one sample, sequenced in a study of PD-L1 blockade in urothelial cancer. Here immunoSEQ multiplex PCR was the method, and the copy in TCRdb shows in-frame clones only, minus some. The sample lists some 80,000 clones, roughly nine tenths occurring once. The sequences come from PBMCs, collected around atezolizumab (anti-PD-L1) treatment. The receptors come from a woman in her sixties or seventies with urothelial cancer.

The V call is TRBV29-1, the J call TRBJ2-7; TRBD2 might be the D (6 bases). This CDR3 region has 14 residues. Per germline, CDR1 SQVTM and CDR2 ANQGSEA. V was trimmed by 1 base and J by 0 bases, leaving 10 bases between them. CDR3 coding DNA: TGCAGCGTTGAAGGGCGGGGAAACTCCTACGAGCAGTACTTC. This sequence encodes CSVEGRGNSYEQYF.

This chain links TRBV5-1 with TRBJ2-5; TRBD2 agrees at 11 bases. Per the germline V gene, CDR1 is SGHRS and CDR2 is YFSETQ. The ends lost 4 bases at V and 1 base at J; junction bases unmatched: 3. The CDR3 is 15 amino acids. CDR3 region: CASSPGLAVQETQYF. The CDR3 region has the DNA TGCGCCAGCAGCCCGGGACTAGCGGTCCAAGAGACCCAGTACTTC.

This chain links TRBV2 with TRBJ1-5; 7 bases agree with TRBD1. This CDR3 contains 19 residues. J was trimmed by 1 base and V by 4 bases; bases with no gene match: 16. CDR1 SNHLY and CDR2 FYNNEI come from the germline V gene. The CDR3 DNA sequence: TGTGCCAGCAGTGGTTACTCAGGGGGAAAGGGGGAGAGCAATCAGCCCCAGCATTTT. Encoded protein: CASSGYSGGKGESNQPQHF. Looking up the rest from reference TRBV2 and TRBJ1-5 gives the full variable domain: EPEVTQTPSHQVTQMGQEVILRCVPISNHLYFYWYRQILGQKVEFLVSFYNNEISEKSEIFDDQFSVERPDGSNFTLKIRSTKLEDSAMYFCASSGYSGGKGESNQPQHFGDGTRLSIL.

The rearrangement joins TRBV9 to TRBJ2-2; 13 bases align to TRBD2. Germline loops: CDR1 SGDLS, CDR2 YYNGEE. The CDR3 totals 20 residues. The V segment lost 0 bases and the J segment 0 bases; nucleotides outside the gene matches: 8. CDR3 nucleotides: TGTGCCAGCAGCGTAGCCTTGACTAGCGGGGGGCTCGCGAACACCGGGGAGCTGTTTTTT. This gives the protein CASSVALTSGGLANTGELFF.

The chain uses TRBV25-1 and TRBJ2-1; D not resolved. The CDR3 is 13 residues long. Per germline, CDR1 MGHDK and CDR2 SYGVNS. Deletions cut 6 bases from V and 3 bases from J, with 9 bases between. The DNA for the CDR3 is TGTGCCAGCAGCGCCTCAGTCTACAATGAGCAGTTCTTC. Translation gives CASSASVYNEQFF.

This chain uses TRBV9 with TRBJ2-3; the match to TRBD2 covers 7 bases. CDR3 length: 14 amino acids. The junction had 8 bases not matched to a gene; V was cut back by 4 bases and J by 6 bases. Germline V gene data show CDR1 as SGDLS and CDR2 as YYNGEE. The CDR3 here is CASSSREGADTQYF. The CDR3 region has the DNA TGTGCCAGCAGCTCTAGGGAGGGAGCGGATACGCAGTATTTT.

V and J are TRBV19 and TRBJ1-2; 7 bases fit TRBD1. CDR1 LNHDA and CDR2 SQIVND come from the germline V gene (reference sequence). V shed 7 bases, J shed 8 bases, and the junction held 13 bases outside the gene matches. CDR3 size: 14 residues. Written as DNA, the CDR3 is TGTGCCAGTAAGGAGACAGGGCGGGTACAAGGCTACACCTTC. Translated, it gives CASKETGRVQGYTF.

The rearrangement uses TRBV29-1 and TRBJ2-1, with 9 bases that match TRBD1. J gave up 2 bases and V 5 bases, and 1 base lay outside the gene matches. CDR3 size: 13 residues. Germline CDR1 and CDR2: SQVTM and ANQGSEA. The chain's CDR3 is CSVRQGAYNEQFF. CDR3 DNA sequence: TGCAGCGTTCGACAGGGGGCCTACAATGAGCAGTTCTTC.

This chain uses TRBV15 with TRBJ1-6; tentative D call: TRBD1 (5 bases). Germline V gene sequence: CDR1 LNHNV, CDR2 YYDKDF (reference sequence). With 0 bases removed from V and 9 bases from J, the gap between germline ends came to 9 bases. CDR3 length equals 14 residues. The CDR3 reads CATSRDQGFSPLHF. The CDR3, as DNA: TGTGCCACCAGCAGAGATCAGGGTTTTTCACCCCTCCACTTT.

This chain uses TRBV2 with TRBJ2-4, with 7 nucleotides matching TRBD2. This CDR3 contains 16 residues. Trimming cost V 2 bases and J 3 bases; bases outside gene matches: 7. Germline V gene data show CDR1 as SNHLY and CDR2 as FYNNEI. Written as DNA, the CDR3 is TGTGCCAGCAGTGAACTGTTTGGGGGGGGCAAAAACATTCAGTACTTC. It yields the protein CASSELFGGGKNIQYF.

The chain joins TRBV6-1 to TRBJ2-7; a possible D gene is TRBD2 (6 bases). The V and J ends lost 1 base and 2 bases respectively, with 12 bases between them. Germline CDR1 MNHNS, CDR2 SASEGT. The CDR3 runs 15 residues. The CDR3 bases are TGTGCCAGCAGTGAAGTTCTGGGCGGGACCTACGAGCAGTACTTC. It specifies CASSEVLGGTYEQYF.